Listed below are T cell receptor beta chains from one sample, sequenced in a study of blood T cells in healthy people across ages. TCRdb reprocessed the 5' RACE reads via MiXCR and lists one record per CDR3 protein. The table shows around 1.7 million distinct CDR3 sequences, with roughly 28% occurring only once. Sequencing used blood. The origin of the receptors is a young woman in good health. The CDR3 runs from the conserved cysteine through the conserved F or W. Each record gives: J gene, D gene, CDR3 length, V gene, clone size, CDR3 protein, CDR3 DNA. D genes are given only for firm matches. Not all rows give a size; the values are once, few, many and, for expanded clones, a class.

TRBJ2-2	.	19	TRBV10-3	.	CAISETTTRTVAATGELFF	TGTGCCATCAGTGAGACCACGACCCGGACCGTAGCGGCCACCGGGGAGCTGTTTTTT
TRBJ2-1	TRBD2	15	TRBV5-6	few	CASRHGTSLYNEQFF	TGTGCCAGCAGGCACGGGACTAGCCTTTACAATGAGCAGTTCTTC
TRBJ2-1	TRBD1	17	TRBV5-1	.	CASSLGVGQGPINEQFF	TGCGCCAGCAGCTTGGGAGTGGGACAGGGGCCAATCAATGAGCAGTTCTTC
TRBJ2-5	.	15	TRBV4-2	many	CASSQAAGAQETQYF	TGTGCCAGCAGCCAGGCGGCGGGGGCCCAAGAGACCCAGTACTTC
TRBJ2-1	.	14	TRBV2	few	CASNILRGDNEQFF	TGTGCCAGCAATATCCTTCGGGGAGACAATGAGCAGTTCTTC
TRBJ2-2	TRBD1	14	TRBV2	.	CASKRQGITGELFF	TGTGCCAGCAAGAGACAGGGGATCACCGGGGAGCTGTTTTTT
TRBJ1-2	TRBD1	15	TRBV7-2	many	CASSPSPGQLHGYTF	TGTGCCAGCAGCCCCAGCCCGGGACAGCTCCACGGCTACACCTTC
TRBJ2-4	.	17	TRBV7-2	.	CASSFPGRGFAKNIQYF	TGTGCCAGCAGCTTCCCAGGGAGGGGGTTCGCCAAAAACATTCAGTACTTC
TRBJ2-1	TRBD1	15	TRBV5-1	.	CASSFPTGVYNEQFF	TGCGCCAGCAGCTTTCCGACAGGGGTCTACAATGAGCAGTTCTTC
TRBJ2-5	TRBD1	15	TRBV18	.	CASSPPRDSEETQYF	TGTGCCAGCTCACCTCCAAGGGACAGTGAAGAGACCCAGTACTTC
TRBJ2-5	.	14	TRBV7-9	.	CASSLAGYEETQYF	TGTGCCAGCAGCTTAGCCGGGTATGAAGAGACCCAGTACTTC
TRBJ2-5	TRBD1	15	TRBV5-1	.	CASSPGDRELRGQYF	TGCGCCAGCAGCCCCGGGGACAGGGAACTACGAGGGCAGTACTTC
TRBJ1-2	.	13	TRBV6-5	many	CASSVANNYGYTF	TGTGCCAGCAGCGTGGCGAATAACTATGGCTACACCTTC
TRBJ1-2	.	14	TRBV5-1	many	CASSLATAPYGYTF	TGCGCCAGCAGCTTGGCGACAGCACCCTATGGCTACACCTTC
TRBJ1-5	.	14	TRBV7-2	few	CASSESRVPQPQHF	TGTGCCAGCAGCGAGTCCAGGGTGCCCCAGCCCCAGCATTTT
TRBJ2-2	TRBD1	12	TRBV12-3/TRBV12-4	few	CASSSDRGPLFF	TGTGCCAGCAGTTCAGACAGGGGGCCGCTGTTTTTT
TRBJ2-1	.	12	TRBV20-1	few	CSARGHLGRQFF	TGCAGTGCTCGGGGGCATCTCGGGCGGCAGTTCTTC
TRBJ2-1	TRBD2	15	TRBV11-2	once	CASSFRLAGASEQFF	TGTGCCAGCAGCTTTAGACTAGCGGGAGCGAGCGAGCAGTTCTTC
TRBJ2-3	TRBD2	17	TRBV29-1	few	CSVDGLAGGPREDTQYF	TGCAGCGTTGATGGACTAGCGGGAGGGCCTCGTGAAGATACGCAGTATTTT
TRBJ2-5	.	13	TRBV9	.	CASSAGGLETQYF	TGTGCCAGCAGCGCAGGGGGGTTAGAGACCCAGTACTTC
TRBJ2-1	.	15	TRBV2	few	CASSGQERSYNEQFF	TGTGCCAGCAGTGGTCAAGAGCGGTCCTACAATGAGCAGTTCTTC
TRBJ2-7	.	13	TRBV19	few	CASSNLGPYEQYF	TGTGCCAGTAGTAATCTGGGACCCTACGAGCAGTACTTC
TRBJ2-5	TRBD1	15	TRBV28	.	CASSFRYRGPETQYF	TGTGCCAGCAGTTTTAGGTACAGGGGGCCGGAGACCCAGTACTTC
TRBJ2-3	TRBD1	16	TRBV5-1	few	CASSLGQGVRTDTQYF	TGCGCCAGCAGCTTGGGGCAGGGGGTACGCACAGATACGCAGTATTTT
TRBJ2-4	TRBD1	16	TRBV5-1	few	CASSSRQGAAKNIQYF	TGCGCCAGCAGCTCCAGACAGGGGGCAGCCAAAAACATTCAGTACTTC
TRBJ2-4	TRBD2	14	TRBV7-9	many	CASSLAGEGNIQYF	TGTGCCAGCAGCTTAGCCGGGGAGGGTAACATTCAGTACTTC
TRBJ2-7	.	13	TRBV20-1	.	CSAAGGGVYEQYF	TGCAGTGCTGCCGGGGGTGGAGTCTACGAGCAGTACTTC